This entry lists 8 T cell receptor beta chains sequenced from one sample in a study of blood T cell repertoires in COVID-19. Measured with immunoSEQ multiplex PCR; TCRdb has only the in-frame clones, and not every one. In the table there are around 70,000 clones, approximately 90% of which are singletons. Material: peripheral blood. These receptors were obtained from a man between 60 and 70 years old with acute or convalescent COVID-19.

The gene calls are TRBV5-6 and TRBJ2-1, with D perhaps TRBD2 (6 bases). This CDR3 has 16 amino acids. The germline V and J ends were trimmed by 0 bases and 8 bases, with 18 bases remaining between them. CDR1 SGHDT and CDR2 YYEEEE come from the germline V gene. The CDR3 loop is CASSLARAGWSHEQFF. CDR3 DNA: TGTGCCAGCAGCTTGGCACGTGCGGGATGGAGCCATGAGCAGTTCTTC.

The chain joins TRBV7-9 to TRBJ1-3; D may be TRBD1 (6 bases). This CDR3 is built from 14 residues. Trimming removed 8 bases at V and 1 base at J, with 12 bases between. Germline V gene lookup returns CDR1 SEHNR and CDR2 FQNEAQ (reference sequence). The CDR3 region is CASDTGFSGNTIYF. As DNA, the CDR3 is TGTGCCAGCGATACAGGGTTTTCTGGAAACACCATATATTTT.

The rearrangement joins TRBV19 to TRBJ2-1; 9 bases match TRBD2. V was pared by 7 bases and J by 8 bases, with 15 bases of the junction left unmatched. CDR3 size: 16 residues. Per germline, CDR1 LNHDA and CDR2 SQIVND (reference sequence). The CDR3 loop reads CASTLGGRTSVDEQFF. In DNA form, the CDR3 reads TGTGCCAGTACTCTTGGAGGCCGGACTAGCGTGGATGAGCAGTTCTTC.

This sequence joins TRBV12-3 or TRBV12-4 and TRBJ1-1; a possible D gene is TRBD1 (5 bases). This CDR3 contains 11 residues. The V and J ends lost 5 bases and 4 bases respectively, with 5 bases between them. CDR3 in DNA: TGTGCCAGCAGTAGGGGCACTGAAGCTTTCTTT. Its translation: CASSRGTEAFF.

The chain uses TRBV2 and TRBJ1-5; 8 bases line up with TRBD1. This CDR3 is built from 15 residues. CDR1 and CDR2 from the germline V gene are SNHLY and FYNNEI. The V and J ends lost 6 bases and 5 bases, in that order; junction bases with no gene match: 9. The CDR3 spells CASRLDRGGDQPQHF. Here the CDR3 DNA reads TGTGCCAGCAGGCTCGACAGGGGAGGAGATCAGCCCCAGCATTTT.

J is TRBJ1-1 and V is TRBV5-1, with 8 bases identical to TRBD1. The J segment lost 5 bases and the V segment lost 3 bases, leaving 12 bases of the junction unmatched. The CDR3 runs 16 residues. From germline, CDR1 is SGHRS and CDR2 YFSETQ. The CDR3, as DNA: TGCGCCAGCAGCTCTGGACAGGGAATAGGGGGTACTGAAGCTTTCTTT. Protein: CASSSGQGIGGTEAFF.

The rearrangement joins TRBV6-2 or TRBV6-3 to TRBJ2-3; D call uncertain. Trimming shortened V by 2 bases and J by 1 base, and 10 bases separated the two germline ends. Looked up from germline, CDR1 is MNHEY and CDR2 is SVGEGT. The CDR3 covers 15 residues. CDR3 coding DNA: TGTGCCAGCAGTTACGAACTTCCTGGCACAGATACGCAGTATTTT. It codes for CASSYELPGTDTQYF.

In this sample, this clone turned up once. This rearrangement joins TRBV6-5 to TRBJ2-1; TRBD2 matches at 7 bases. The CDR3 covers 14 residues. Trimming took 6 bases from V and 9 from J; bases not matched to a gene: 11. Germline lookup yields CDR1 MNHEY and CDR2 SVGAGI. As DNA, the CDR3 is TGTGCCAGCAGGGAGGGAGGGCCTTCGGTTGAGCAGTTCTTC. It specifies CASREGGPSVEQFF.